The clone carrying this T cell receptor (beta chain) has just a few counts. The antigen is unknown. The study ran its PCR with 60 Vbeta and 13 Jbeta primers. Libraries were prepared by immunoSEQ multiplex PCR; TCRdb keeps only in-frame clonotypes and omits some of them. The sample has some 150,000 clones, roughly 80% seen once. Per germline, CDR1 SGDLS and CDR2 YYNGEE. The V end was cut by 4 bases, the J end by 4 bases, with 14 bases between. The CDR3 runs to 15 residues. The sample is drawn from a study of cytomegalovirus exposure and HLA in healthy donors. Study-level results: Later analysis suggested most CMV-associated TCR beta chains were HLA-restricted. Published work reported that the classifier diagnosed cytomegalovirus status with high specificity and sensitivity. Later examination showed HLA-associated TCR beta chains had greater clonal expansion than equally common others.

The V and J genes are TRBV9 and TRBJ1-4; no definite D call. The receptor's source is a woman in her fifties or sixties in good health and CMV-seropositive. Sequences were obtained from PBMCs. CDR3 sequence: CASSPSSAYNEKLFF. The CDR3, as DNA: TGTGCCAGCAGCCCGAGTAGTGCTTATAATGAAAAACTGTTTTTT.